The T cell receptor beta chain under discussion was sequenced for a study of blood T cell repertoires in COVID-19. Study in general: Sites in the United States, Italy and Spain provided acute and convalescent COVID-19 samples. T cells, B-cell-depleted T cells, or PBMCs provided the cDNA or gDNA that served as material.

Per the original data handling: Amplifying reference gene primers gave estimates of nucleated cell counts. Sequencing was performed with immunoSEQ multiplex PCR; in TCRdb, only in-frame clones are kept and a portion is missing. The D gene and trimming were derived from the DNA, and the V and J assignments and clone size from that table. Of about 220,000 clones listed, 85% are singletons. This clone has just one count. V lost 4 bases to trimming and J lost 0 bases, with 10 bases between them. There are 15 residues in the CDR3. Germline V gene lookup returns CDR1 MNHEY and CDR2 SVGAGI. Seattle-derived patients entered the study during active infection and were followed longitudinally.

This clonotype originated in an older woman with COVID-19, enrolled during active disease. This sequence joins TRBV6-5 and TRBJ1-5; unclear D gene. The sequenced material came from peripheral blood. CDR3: CASSSPGYSNQPQHF. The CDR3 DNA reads TGTGCCAGCAGTTCCCCGGGTTATAGCAATCAGCCCCAGCATTTT.